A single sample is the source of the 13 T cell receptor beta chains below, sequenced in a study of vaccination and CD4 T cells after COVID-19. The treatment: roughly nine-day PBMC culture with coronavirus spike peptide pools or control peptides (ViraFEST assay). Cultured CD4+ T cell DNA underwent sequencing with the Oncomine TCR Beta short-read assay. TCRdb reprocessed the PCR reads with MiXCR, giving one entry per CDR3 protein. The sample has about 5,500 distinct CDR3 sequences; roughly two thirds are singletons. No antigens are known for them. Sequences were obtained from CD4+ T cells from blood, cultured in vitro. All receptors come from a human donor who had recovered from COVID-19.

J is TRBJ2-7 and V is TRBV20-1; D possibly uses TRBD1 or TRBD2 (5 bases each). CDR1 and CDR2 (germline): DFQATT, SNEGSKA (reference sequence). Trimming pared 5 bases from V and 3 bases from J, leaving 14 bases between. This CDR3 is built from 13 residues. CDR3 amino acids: CSAPRDADYEQYF. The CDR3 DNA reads TGCAGTGCTCCTCGGGACGCAGACTACGAGCAGTACTTC.

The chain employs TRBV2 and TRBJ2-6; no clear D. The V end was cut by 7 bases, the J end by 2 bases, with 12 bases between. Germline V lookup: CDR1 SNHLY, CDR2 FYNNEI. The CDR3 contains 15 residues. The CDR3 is CASNPPTAGANVLTF. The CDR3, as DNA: TGTGCCAGCAATCCCCCGACGGCTGGGGCCAACGTCCTGACTTTC.

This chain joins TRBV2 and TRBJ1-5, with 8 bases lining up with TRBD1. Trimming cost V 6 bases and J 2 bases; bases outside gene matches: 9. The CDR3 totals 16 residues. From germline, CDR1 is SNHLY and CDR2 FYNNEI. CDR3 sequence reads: CASSSHDRGGNQPQHF. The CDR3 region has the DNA TGTGCCAGCAGCTCACACGACAGGGGTGGCAATCAGCCCCAGCATTTT.

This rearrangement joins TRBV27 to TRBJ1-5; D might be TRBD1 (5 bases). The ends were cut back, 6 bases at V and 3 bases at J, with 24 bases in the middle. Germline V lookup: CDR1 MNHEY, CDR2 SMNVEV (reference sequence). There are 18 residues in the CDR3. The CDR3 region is CASSPHRAGWSANQPQHF. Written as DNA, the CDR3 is TGTGCCAGCAGCCCTCACCGGGCAGGGTGGTCCGCCAATCAGCCCCAGCATTTT.

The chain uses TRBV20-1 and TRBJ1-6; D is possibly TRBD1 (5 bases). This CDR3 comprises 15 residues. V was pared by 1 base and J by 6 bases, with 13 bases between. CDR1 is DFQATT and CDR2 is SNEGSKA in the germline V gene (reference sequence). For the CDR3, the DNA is TGCAGTGCTAGAGGACAGCTCCTCGGTAATTCACCCCTCCACTTT. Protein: CSARGQLLGNSPLHF.

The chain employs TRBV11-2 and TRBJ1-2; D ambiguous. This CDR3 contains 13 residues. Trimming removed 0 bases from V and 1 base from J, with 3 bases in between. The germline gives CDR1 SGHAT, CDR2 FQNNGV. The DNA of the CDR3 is TGTGCCAGCAGCTTAGAGATTAACTATGGCTACACCTTC. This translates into CASSLEINYGYTF. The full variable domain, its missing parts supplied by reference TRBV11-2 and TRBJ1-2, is EAGVAQSPRYKIIEKRQSVAFWCNPISGHATLYWYQQILGQGPKLLIQFQNNGVVDDSQLPKDRFSAERLKGVDSTLKIQPAKLEDSAVYLCASSLEINYGYTFGSGTRLTVV.

The CDR3 bases are TGTGCCAGCAGACCTGGGTCCGGCACCGGGGAGCTGTTTTTT. As protein: CASRPGSGTGELFF. The chain links TRBV11-3 to TRBJ2-2; D not certain. This CDR3 spans 14 amino acids. Germline assignment: CDR1 SGHNT and CDR2 YENEEA. The V end was cut by 6 bases, the J end by 4 bases, with 12 bases between.

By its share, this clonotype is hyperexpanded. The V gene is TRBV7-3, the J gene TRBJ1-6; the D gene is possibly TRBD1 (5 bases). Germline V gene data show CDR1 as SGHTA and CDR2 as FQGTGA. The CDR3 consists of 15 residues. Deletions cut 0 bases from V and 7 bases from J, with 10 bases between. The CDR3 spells CASSLTGDGNSPLHF. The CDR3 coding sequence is TGTGCCAGCAGCTTAACAGGGGACGGGAATTCACCCCTCCACTTT.

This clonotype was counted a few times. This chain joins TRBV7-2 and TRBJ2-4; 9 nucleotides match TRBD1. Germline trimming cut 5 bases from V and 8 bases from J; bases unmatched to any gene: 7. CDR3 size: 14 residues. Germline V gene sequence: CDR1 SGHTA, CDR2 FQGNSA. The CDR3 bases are TGTGCCAGCAGCATAACAGGGGGCGAATACATTCAGTACTTC. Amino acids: CASSITGGEYIQYF.

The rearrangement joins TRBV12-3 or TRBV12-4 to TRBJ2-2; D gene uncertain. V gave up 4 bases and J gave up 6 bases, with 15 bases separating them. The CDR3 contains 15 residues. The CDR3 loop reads CASSSPVASAGELFF. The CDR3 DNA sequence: TGTGCCAGCAGTTCGCCTGTAGCTAGTGCCGGGGAGCTGTTTTTT.

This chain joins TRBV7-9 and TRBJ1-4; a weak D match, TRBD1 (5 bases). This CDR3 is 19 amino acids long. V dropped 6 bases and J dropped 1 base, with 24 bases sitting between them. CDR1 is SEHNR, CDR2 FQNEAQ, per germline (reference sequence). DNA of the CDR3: TGTGCCAGCAGTGTCTTTCGGGGGAATACTTTTTTAACTAATGAAAAACTGTTTTTT. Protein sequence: CASSVFRGNTFLTNEKLFF.

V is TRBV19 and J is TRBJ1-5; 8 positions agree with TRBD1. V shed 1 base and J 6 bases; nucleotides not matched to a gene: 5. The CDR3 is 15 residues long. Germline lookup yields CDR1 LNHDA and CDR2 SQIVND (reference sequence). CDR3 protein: CASSIVGQGGQPQHF. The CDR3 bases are TGTGCCAGTAGTATAGTCGGACAGGGAGGTCAGCCCCAGCATTTT.

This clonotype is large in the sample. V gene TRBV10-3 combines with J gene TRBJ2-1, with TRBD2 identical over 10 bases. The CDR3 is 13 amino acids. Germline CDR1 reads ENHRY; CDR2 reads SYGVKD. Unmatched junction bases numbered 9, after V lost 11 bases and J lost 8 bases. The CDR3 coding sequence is TGTGCCCTAGGGCCAGCGGGGGGGGATGAGCAGTTCTTC. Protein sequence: CALGPAGGDEQFF.